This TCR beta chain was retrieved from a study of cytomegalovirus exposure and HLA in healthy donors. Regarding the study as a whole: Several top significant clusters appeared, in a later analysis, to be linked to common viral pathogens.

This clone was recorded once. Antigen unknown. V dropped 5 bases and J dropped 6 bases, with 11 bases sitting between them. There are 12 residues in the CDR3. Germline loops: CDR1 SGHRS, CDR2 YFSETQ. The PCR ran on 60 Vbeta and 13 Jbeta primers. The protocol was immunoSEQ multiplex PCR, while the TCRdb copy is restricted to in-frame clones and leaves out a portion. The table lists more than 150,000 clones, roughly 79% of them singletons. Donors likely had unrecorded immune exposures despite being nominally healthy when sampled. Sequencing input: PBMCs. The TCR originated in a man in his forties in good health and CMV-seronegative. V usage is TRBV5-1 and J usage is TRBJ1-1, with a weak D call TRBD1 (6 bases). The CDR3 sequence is CASRLPGAEAFF. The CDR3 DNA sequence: TGCGCCAGCAGATTGCCAGGGGCTGAAGCTTTCTTT.